Below are 30 T cell receptor beta chains sequenced from a single sample in a study of blood T cell repertoires in COVID-19. TCRdb's copy holds only in-frame clones and misses some; the assay was immunoSEQ multiplex PCR. The table has under 300,000 clones, 75% to 95% seen once. Sequences were obtained from PBMCs or T cells enriched from blood (not recorded which). All receptors derive from a woman under 30 who had recovered from COVID-19.

The chain combines TRBV28 with TRBJ1-2, with TRBD1 as a possible D gene (5 bases). V shed 10 bases and J shed 5 bases, with 23 bases lying between them. The CDR3 runs to 15 residues. Germline V gene sequence: CDR1 MDHEN, CDR2 SYDVKM. The CDR3 coding sequence is TGTGCCACCGACACCGGGACTCTCTCGGGATATGGCTACACCTTC. This codes for CATDTGTLSGYGYTF.

This clone was detected once. The chain is built from TRBV19 and TRBJ2-2; tentative D call: TRBD2 (5 bases). Deletions cut 7 bases from V and 1 base from J, with 7 bases between. The germline V gene encodes CDR1 LNHDA and CDR2 SQIVND (reference sequence). The CDR3 runs to 13 residues. The CDR3 nucleotides read TGTGCCAGTACCAGCGGGAACACCGGGGAGCTGTTTTTT. As protein: CASTSGNTGELFF.

The CDR3 DNA reads TGTGCCAGCAGTTTCGTGGGGGCGAAGCAGTACTTC. This codes for CASSFVGAKQYF. The chain couples TRBV27 to TRBJ2-5; D is perhaps TRBD1 (6 bases). V shed 3 bases and J shed 11 bases, with 13 bases lying between them. Germline-derived CDR1 and CDR2 are MNHEY and SMNVEV (reference sequence). This CDR3 comprises 12 residues.

The chain combines TRBV5-5 with TRBJ1-2; tentatively, D is TRBD1 (5 bases). CDR3 size: 13 residues. Trimming shortened V by 1 base and J by 3 bases, and 7 bases separated the two germline ends. Germline V gene lookup returns CDR1 SGHKS and CDR2 YYEKEE (reference sequence). CDR3 sequence: CASSLWGDYGYTF. The DNA for the CDR3 is TGTGCCAGCAGCTTGTGGGGGGACTATGGCTACACCTTC.

This chain connects TRBV29-1 to TRBJ1-2; possible D gene TRBD1, 6 bases. V was cut by 3 bases and J by 4 bases, with 9 bases left in between. The CDR3 runs to 12 residues. Germline V gene sequence: CDR1 SQVTM, CDR2 ANQGSEA. This chain's CDR3 is CSVDGDIYGYTF. The CDR3, as DNA: TGCAGCGTTGATGGGGACATCTATGGCTACACCTTC.

The J gene is TRBJ1-5, the V gene TRBV2, with 7 positions matching TRBD1. With V trimmed by 5 bases and J by 2 bases, 0 bases remained unmatched. The CDR3 totals 13 residues. CDR1 and CDR2 (germline): SNHLY, FYNNEI. CDR3 protein: CASSTGGNQPQHF. CDR3 nucleotide sequence: TGTGCCAGCAGTACAGGGGGCAATCAGCCCCAGCATTTT. The whole variable domain, filled in from reference TRBV2 and TRBJ1-5, reads EPEVTQTPSHQVTQMGQEVILRCVPISNHLYFYWYRQILGQKVEFLVSFYNNEISEKSEIFDDQFSVERPDGSNFTLKIRSTKLEDSAMYFCASSTGGNQPQHFGDGTRLSIL.

The rearrangement joins TRBV18 to TRBJ2-1, with D possibly matching TRBD2 (7 bases). V was shortened by 2 bases and J by 9 bases, with 11 bases between the two germline ends. This CDR3 is built from 13 residues. Germline CDR1 and CDR2: KGHSH and LQKENI. CDR3 bases: TGTGCCAGCTCACCATCGGGGGGCGGTGAGCAGTTCTTC. The encoded protein is CASSPSGGGEQFF.

This clone appeared a few times. The gene calls are TRBV28 and TRBJ1-3, with D possibly being TRBD1 (6 bases). CDR1 is MDHEN and CDR2 is SYDVKM in the germline V gene. The CDR3 extends over 19 amino acids. V was trimmed by 4 bases and J by 2 bases, leaving 24 bases between them. CDR3 in DNA: TGTGCCAGCAGTTCCCCTAGGACAGTAGTTTCTTACGCTGGAAACACCATATATTTT. The encoded protein is CASSSPRTVVSYAGNTIYF.

The chain employs TRBV7-3 and TRBJ1-1, with 9 nucleotides matching TRBD1. Trimming took 2 bases from V and 7 from J; bases not matched to a gene: 5. The germline CDR1 and CDR2 sequences are SGHTA and FQGTGA. CDR3 length: 14 amino acids. The CDR3 here is CASSLRGTGYEAFF. CDR3 sequence (DNA): TGTGCCAGCAGCTTACGTGGGACAGGGTATGAAGCTTTCTTT.

This sequence joins TRBV7-8 and TRBJ2-2; 9 bases line up with TRBD1. The junction had 7 bases not matched to a gene; V was cut back by 7 bases and J by 4 bases. CDR3 length: 15 residues. CDR1 is SGHVS and CDR2 is FQNEAQ in the germline V gene. This CDR3 is CASNRGRGGTGELFF. The DNA of the CDR3 is TGTGCCAGCAACAGGGGGCGGGGAGGCACCGGGGAGCTGTTTTTT.

Comments on this clone: In the same sample, other DNA sequences code for this CDR3. The V and J genes are TRBV27 and TRBJ1-2; 9 bases are shared with TRBD1. V lost 4 bases to trimming and J lost 4 bases; unmatched junction nucleotides: 1. CDR1 MNHEY and CDR2 SMNVEV come from the germline V gene (reference sequence). This CDR3 has 13 residues. The CDR3 coding sequence is TGTGCCAGCAGTTCGACAGGGGGCTATGGCTACACCTTC. It yields the protein CASSSTGGYGYTF.

The rearrangement uses TRBV4-2 and TRBJ2-7, with TRBD2 matching 7 bases. The CDR3 consists of 14 residues. The J segment lost 6 bases and the V segment lost 4 bases, leaving 9 bases of the junction unmatched. Germline-derived CDR1 and CDR2 are LGHNA and YNFKEQ. CDR3 nucleotide sequence: TGTGCCAGCAGCCCTACGGGGAGGGCTTTCGAGCAGTACTTC. The encoded protein is CASSPTGRAFEQYF.

This clone turned up a few times. This chain connects TRBV7-9 to TRBJ1-2; 7 bases map to TRBD1. The CDR3 has 13 amino acids. Germline CDR1 reads SEHNR; CDR2 reads FQNEAQ (reference sequence). Trimming took 5 bases from V and 4 from J; bases not matched to a gene: 4. The CDR3 bases are TGTGCCAGCAGCCGACAGGGATCCTATGGCTACACCTTC. Its translation is CASSRQGSYGYTF.

The chain recombines TRBV27 with TRBJ2-3; 12 bases agree with TRBD2. Germline-derived CDR1 and CDR2 are MNHEY and SMNVEV (reference sequence). CDR3 length: 16 amino acids. Unmatched junction bases numbered 6, after V lost 5 bases and J lost 3 bases. The CDR3 is CASSARLAGDTDTQYF. Written as DNA, the CDR3 is TGTGCCAGCAGTGCCAGACTAGCGGGAGATACAGATACGCAGTATTTT.

This chain joins TRBV18 and TRBJ1-5; D possibly corresponds to TRBD1 (5 bases). The CDR3 is made up of 14 amino acids. Germline CDR1 KGHSH, CDR2 LQKENI. V shed 2 bases and J shed 7 bases, with 12 bases lying between them. CDR3 coding DNA: TGTGCCAGCTCACCAGCCGGGGGTGAACAGCCCCAGCATTTT. Its protein product is CASSPAGGEQPQHF.

J is TRBJ2-1 and V is TRBV18; D unclear. The germline gives CDR1 KGHSH, CDR2 LQKENI. This CDR3 comprises 16 residues. Trimming left V 1 base short and J 1 base short, with 11 bases between. This CDR3 reads CASSPRIRKSYNEQFF. In DNA form, the CDR3 reads TGTGCCAGCTCACCACGTATCAGGAAGTCCTACAATGAGCAGTTCTTC. Full variable domain (outside the CDR3, taken from reference TRBV18 and TRBJ2-1): NAGVMQNPRHLVRRRGQEARLRCSPMKGHSHVYWYRQLPEEGLKFMVYLQKENIIDESGMPKERFSAEFPKEGPSILRIQQVVRGDSAAYFCASSPRIRKSYNEQFFGPGTRLTVL.

The chain combines TRBV5-6 with TRBJ1-2; 9 positions agree with TRBD1. Per germline, CDR1 SGHDT and CDR2 YYEEEE. The CDR3 spans 13 residues. V trimming: 2 bases; J trimming: 5 bases; junction bases outside the gene matches: 1. DNA for the CDR3: TGTGCCAGCAGCTTCGGGACAGGGTATGGCTACACCTTC. Its protein product is CASSFGTGYGYTF.

The chain combines TRBV5-1 with TRBJ2-7; 9 positions match TRBD1. V lost 4 bases to trimming and J lost 6 bases; unmatched junction nucleotides: 11. This CDR3 comprises 15 residues. Per germline, CDR1 SGHRS and CDR2 YFSETQ. The CDR3 coding sequence is TGCGCCAGCAGCGGGACAGGGATCCTTATTGGCGAGCAGTACTTC. Its translation: CASSGTGILIGEQYF.

The V and J genes are TRBV7-3 and TRBJ1-1; D unclear. This CDR3 is built from 13 residues. Germline loops: CDR1 SGHTA, CDR2 FQGTGA. V lost 5 bases and J 1 base, leaving 8 bases between the germline ends. CDR3 DNA: TGTGCCAGCAGCCAAGTGGCGAACACTGAAGCTTTCTTT. This codes for CASSQVANTEAFF.

The chain is built from TRBV2 and TRBJ2-5, with 9 bases identical to TRBD2. V dropped 7 bases and J dropped 5; count of bases not matched to a gene: 8. CDR3 length: 14 residues. The germline gives CDR1 SNHLY, CDR2 FYNNEI. The CDR3 bases are TGTGCCAGCAAATTGCGGGAGGGGGGTGAGACCCAGTACTTC. Translating gives CASKLREGGETQYF. Variable domain in full (rest from reference TRBV2 and TRBJ2-5): EPEVTQTPSHQVTQMGQEVILRCVPISNHLYFYWYRQILGQKVEFLVSFYNNEISEKSEIFDDQFSVERPDGSNFTLKIRSTKLEDSAMYFCASKLREGGETQYFGPGTRLLVL.

The table lists this clone with a count of one. The gene calls are TRBV7-2 and TRBJ1-1; D not resolved. The CDR3 loop spans 17 amino acids. Trimming removed 1 base at V and 0 bases at J, with 15 bases between. Germline CDR1 is SGHTA and CDR2 is FQGNSA. This CDR3 is CASSLESSSAVNTEAFF. The CDR3, as DNA: TGTGCCAGCAGCTTAGAAAGTAGTTCGGCGGTGAACACTGAAGCTTTCTTT.

The chain is built from TRBV7-9 and TRBJ1-1; no firm D call. CDR1 SEHNR and CDR2 FQNEAQ come from the germline V gene (reference sequence). V was shortened by 2 bases and J by 4 bases, with 8 bases between the two germline ends. This CDR3 has 13 residues. The CDR3 DNA reads TGTGCCAGCAGCTTATCCTACAGCACTGAAGCTTTCTTT. The encoded protein is CASSLSYSTEAFF. The full variable domain, with the rest looked up from reference TRBV7-9 and TRBJ1-1, is DTGVSQNPRHKITKRGQNVTFRCDPISEHNRLYWYRQTLGQGPEFLTYFQNEAQLEKSRLLSDRFSAERPKGSFSTLEIQRTEQGDSAMYLCASSLSYSTEAFFGQGTRLTVV.

The chain has TRBV28 and TRBJ1-3; perhaps TRBD1 as D (6 bases). V gave up 8 bases and J gave up 3 bases, with 11 bases separating them. There are 13 residues in the CDR3. In germline, CDR1 is MDHEN, CDR2 SYDVKM. In DNA, the CDR3 is TGTGCCAGCGGCAGGGGTGATGGAAACACCATATATTTT. This encodes CASGRGDGNTIYF.

The gene calls are TRBV29-1 and TRBJ1-2, with 7 bases lining up with TRBD1. This CDR3 contains 13 residues. The junction had 2 bases not matched to a gene; V was cut back by 3 bases and J by 1 base. The germline CDR1 and CDR2 sequences are SQVTM and ANQGSEA. CDR3 loop: CSVEGQLNYGYTF. The CDR3 nucleotides read TGCAGCGTTGAGGGACAGCTTAACTATGGCTACACCTTC.

Note on this clone: The identical CDR3 is also encoded by other nucleotide sequences in the sample. The chain recombines TRBV10-3 with TRBJ1-1; D remains ambiguous. CDR3 size: 14 residues. Germline CDR1 ENHRY, CDR2 SYGVKD. Trimming removed 0 bases at V and 0 bases at J, with 5 bases between. In DNA, the CDR3 is TGTGCCATCAGTGAGTCGGGCTTGAACACTGAAGCTTTCTTT. Amino acid sequence: CAISESGLNTEAFF.

The CDR3 region has the DNA TGTGCCAGCAGTCTAGGATCGGCGGTCGGCTACACCTTC. Its protein is CASSLGSAVGYTF. The chain is built from TRBV28 and TRBJ1-2, with D hard to call. Looked up from germline, CDR1 is MDHEN and CDR2 is SYDVKM. V was trimmed by 5 bases and J by 8 bases, leaving 15 bases between them. CDR3 size: 13 residues.

The J gene is TRBJ2-1, the V gene TRBV27; 10 positions agree with TRBD1. The CDR3 spans 15 residues. The germline V gene encodes CDR1 MNHEY and CDR2 SMNVEV (reference sequence). With 0 bases clipped from V and 10 bases from J, the junction kept 6 bases outside the gene matches. The CDR3 region is CASSLSGGTGDEQFF. The CDR3 region has the DNA TGTGCCAGCAGTTTATCGGGGGGGACAGGGGACGAGCAGTTCTTC.

The V and J genes are TRBV6-6 and TRBJ1-2, with no clear D. In germline, CDR1 is MNHNY, CDR2 SVGAGI (reference sequence). The CDR3 sequence is 15 residues long. With 11 bases removed from V and 3 bases from J, the gap between germline ends came to 22 bases. CDR3 in amino acids: CAAAESVQVYYGYTF. The CDR3 DNA sequence: TGTGCCGCAGCTGAGTCCGTTCAGGTCTACTATGGCTACACCTTC.

The V call is TRBV7-9, the J call TRBJ2-1; TRBD1 is a possible D gene (5 bases). This CDR3 contains 18 residues. With 1 base removed from V and 1 base from J, the gap between germline ends came to 17 bases. CDR1 SEHNR and CDR2 FQNEAQ come from the germline V gene (reference sequence). The CDR3 coding sequence is TGTGCCAGCAGCTTAGTATCCAGGACACGAATTTCCTACAATGAGCAGTTCTTC. Translating gives CASSLVSRTRISYNEQFF.

The J gene is TRBJ1-2, the V gene TRBV28; tentative D call: TRBD1 (6 bases). Germline V gene lookup returns CDR1 MDHEN and CDR2 SYDVKM. V was shortened by 7 bases and J by 8 bases, with 26 bases between the two germline ends. The CDR3 extends over 16 amino acids. The CDR3, as DNA: TGTGCCAGCACCTATAAGGACAGAGCCTACTACTCGGGCTACACCTTC. As protein: CASTYKDRAYYSGYTF.